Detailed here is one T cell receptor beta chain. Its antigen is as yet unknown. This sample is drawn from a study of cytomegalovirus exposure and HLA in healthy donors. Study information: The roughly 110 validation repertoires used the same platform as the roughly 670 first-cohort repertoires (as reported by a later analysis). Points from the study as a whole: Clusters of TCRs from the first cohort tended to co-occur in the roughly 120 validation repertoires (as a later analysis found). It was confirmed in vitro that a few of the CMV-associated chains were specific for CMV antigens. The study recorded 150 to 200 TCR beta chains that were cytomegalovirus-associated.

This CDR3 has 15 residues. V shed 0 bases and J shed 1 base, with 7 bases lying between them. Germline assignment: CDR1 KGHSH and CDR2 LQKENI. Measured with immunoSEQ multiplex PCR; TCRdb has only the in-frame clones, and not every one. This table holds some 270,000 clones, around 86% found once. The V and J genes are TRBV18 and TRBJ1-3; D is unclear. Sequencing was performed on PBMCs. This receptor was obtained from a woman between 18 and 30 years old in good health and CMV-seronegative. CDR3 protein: CASSPPAQSGNTIYF. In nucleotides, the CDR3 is TGTGCCAGCTCACCACCGGCTCAATCTGGAAACACCATATATTTT.